Listed below are T cell receptor beta chains from one sample, sequenced in a study of T cell responses to AZD1222 COVID-19 vaccine. Generated by immunoSEQ multiplex PCR, the TCRdb table keeps only in-frame clones and is missing some. The table lists about 120,000 clones, 88% of them singletons. This material consisted of peripheral blood, taken on day 0 of AZD1222 vaccination. These receptors were collected from an adult in good health. The CDR3 runs from the conserved cysteine through the conserved F or W. Each record gives: V gene, clone size, J gene, D gene, CDR3 DNA, CDR3 protein. The D gene is left open where the match is weak. Rows give clone size only sometimes, using once, few, many, or a class for an expanded clone.

V: TRBV10-3
size: NA
J: TRBJ1-1
D: NA
DNA: TGTGCCATCAGTCAGCCGACAGGACTGAACACTGAAGCTTTCTTT
CDR3: CAISQPTGLNTEAFF

V: TRBV9
size: NA
J: TRBJ1-4
D: TRBD1
DNA: TGTGCCAGCAGCGTAGGGACAGGGTATCGAGAAAAACTGTTTTTT
CDR3: CASSVGTGYREKLFF

V: TRBV18
size: NA
J: TRBJ1-1
D: NA
DNA: TGTGCCAGCTCACCAGACAGGTCCGCAGGTGGGGCTTTCTTT
CDR3: CASSPDRSAGGAFF

V: TRBV7-9
size: NA
J: TRBJ2-5
D: TRBD2
DNA: TGTGCCAGCAGCTTAGGACTAGCGGGCCAAGAGACCCAGTACTTC
CDR3: CASSLGLAGQETQYF

V: TRBV10-3
size: NA
J: TRBJ2-7
D: TRBD1
DNA: TGTGCCACCCAGCCAGGGGGCACGGACTACGAGCAGTACTTC
CDR3: CATQPGGTDYEQYF

V: TRBV5-1
size: NA
J: TRBJ2-3
D: TRBD2
DNA: TGCGCCAGCAGCTTGTCGCTAGCGGGAGATACGCAGTATTTT
CDR3: CASSLSLAGDTQYF

V: TRBV5-4
size: NA
J: TRBJ1-2
D: NA
DNA: TGTGCCAGCAGCTTGCCTACTCTTGACAGTAACTATGGCTACACCTTC
CDR3: CASSLPTLDSNYGYTF

V: TRBV12-3/TRBV12-4
size: once
J: TRBJ1-1
D: NA
DNA: TGTGCCAGCAGCTTTATGAACACTGAAGCTTTCTTT
CDR3: CASSFMNTEAFF

V: TRBV30
size: NA
J: TRBJ1-4
D: NA
DNA: TGTGCCTGGAGTAAGGACAGTATTAATGAAAAACTGTTTTTT
CDR3: CAWSKDSINEKLFF

V: TRBV7-6
size: NA
J: TRBJ2-5
D: TRBD1
DNA: TGTGCCAGCAGCAAGGGACAGGGTCAAGAGACCCAGTACTTC
CDR3: CASSKGQGQETQYF

V: TRBV12-3/TRBV12-4
size: NA
J: TRBJ1-1
D: NA
DNA: TGTGCCAGCAGTTTAGTTGCTGGAACTGAAGCTTTCTTT
CDR3: CASSLVAGTEAFF

V: TRBV6-4
size: NA
J: TRBJ2-7
D: TRBD1
DNA: TGTGCCAGCAGTGACCACGGAGACCGGGACAGTTCCTACGAGCAGTACTTC
CDR3: CASSDHGDRDSSYEQYF

V: TRBV3-1/TRBV3-2
size: NA
J: TRBJ1-5
D: TRBD1
DNA: TGTGCCAGCAGCCATTCAGGGGGAGGGGGCAATCAGCCCCAGCATTTT
CDR3: CASSHSGGGGNQPQHF

V: TRBV10-3
size: NA
J: TRBJ2-7
D: TRBD1
DNA: TGTGCCATCGGAATGGGGACAGACGAGCAGTACTTC
CDR3: CAIGMGTDEQYF

V: TRBV28
size: NA
J: TRBJ1-5
D: NA
DNA: TGTGCCAGCAGTTTATTTGAAGGTGTAGGTCAGCCCCAGCATTTT
CDR3: CASSLFEGVGQPQHF

V: TRBV6-5
size: few
J: TRBJ1-1
D: NA
DNA: TGTGCCAGCACCCGGGGTTTAAACACTGAAGCTTTCTTT
CDR3: CASTRGLNTEAFF

V: TRBV19
size: NA
J: TRBJ1-3
D: NA
DNA: TGTGCCACTAGCAGGGCCTCCTCCGGAAACACCATATATTTT
CDR3: CATSRASSGNTIYF

V: TRBV7-2
size: NA
J: TRBJ2-6
D: NA
DNA: TGTGCCAGCAGCTTCTATGGGGCCAACGTCCTGACTTTC
CDR3: CASSFYGANVLTF

V: TRBV5-1
size: NA
J: TRBJ1-2
D: NA
DNA: TGCGCCAGCAGCTCGCTTCGACAGGCCTCTTATGGCTACACCTTC
CDR3: CASSSLRQASYGYTF

V: TRBV11-3
size: NA
J: TRBJ1-5
D: TRBD1
DNA: TGTGCCAGCAGTCCAGACAGGGATCAGCCCCAGCATTTT
CDR3: CASSPDRDQPQHF

V: TRBV30
size: NA
J: TRBJ1-5
D: NA
DNA: TGTGCCTGGAGTGTAGGTGGTGATCAGCCCCAGCATTTT
CDR3: CAWSVGGDQPQHF

V: TRBV10-3
size: NA
J: TRBJ2-7
D: NA
DNA: TGTGCCATCAGAGCGACAGAGCCTTCCTACGAGCAGTACTTC
CDR3: CAIRATEPSYEQYF

V: TRBV2
size: once
J: TRBJ1-5
D: NA
DNA: TGTGCCGGCAGGGGATGGGGCAATCAGCCCCAGCATTTT
CDR3: CAGRGWGNQPQHF

V: TRBV10-3
size: few
J: TRBJ2-2
D: NA
DNA: TGTGCCATCCAGAGTCGCGCGAACACCGGGGAGCTGTTTTTT
CDR3: CAIQSRANTGELFF

V: TRBV11-2
size: NA
J: TRBJ2-7
D: NA
DNA: TGTGCCAGCAGCTTAGTTGTGGGCCCCTACGAGCAGTACTTC
CDR3: CASSLVVGPYEQYF

V: TRBV18
size: once
J: TRBJ1-1
D: NA
DNA: TGTGCCAGCTCACCACAGACTGGCACTGAAGCTTTCTTT
CDR3: CASSPQTGTEAFF

V: TRBV14
size: NA
J: TRBJ2-1
D: TRBD2
DNA: TGTGCCAGCAGCCAAGGGAATTTGCGACTAGCGGGAGGGGGCTCCTACAATGAGCAGTTCTTC
CDR3: CASSQGNLRLAGGGSYNEQFF

V: TRBV4-1
size: NA
J: TRBJ2-1
D: NA
DNA: TGCGCCAGCAGCCGGGGGCTAGCGGACAATGAGCAGTTCTTC
CDR3: CASSRGLADNEQFF

V: TRBV7-8
size: NA
J: TRBJ2-7
D: NA
DNA: TGTGCCAGCAGCTTAGGACAGATTTACGAGCAGTACTTC
CDR3: CASSLGQIYEQYF

V: TRBV3-1/TRBV3-2
size: NA
J: TRBJ1-2
D: TRBD1
DNA: TGTGCCAGCAGCCTTCCGGGACAGGGGGAGCACTATGGCTACACCTTC
CDR3: CASSLPGQGEHYGYTF

V: TRBV6-5
size: NA
J: TRBJ1-2
D: NA
DNA: TGTGCCAGCAGGTTCGAGGTGGCAGCTATCTATGGCTACACCTTC
CDR3: CASRFEVAAIYGYTF

V: TRBV4-1
size: NA
J: TRBJ2-3
D: TRBD2
DNA: TGCGCCAGCAGCCTACTAGCGGGGGGGAGCACAGATACGCAGTATTTT
CDR3: CASSLLAGGSTDTQYF

V: TRBV30
size: NA
J: TRBJ1-6
D: NA
DNA: TGTGCCTGGAGTAGGGCAGGGTATAATTCACCCCTCCACTTT
CDR3: CAWSRAGYNSPLHF

V: TRBV7-9
size: NA
J: TRBJ2-2
D: NA
DNA: TGTGCCAGCAGCTTGAGGGGCACCGGGGAGCTGTTTTTT
CDR3: CASSLRGTGELFF

V: TRBV19
size: NA
J: TRBJ2-4
D: NA
DNA: TGTGCCAGTAGTATAGTGGGGACAAGGGGAAACATTCAGTACTTC
CDR3: CASSIVGTRGNIQYF

V: TRBV5-1
size: NA
J: TRBJ1-1
D: NA
DNA: TGCGCCAGCCGGGTGAACACTGAAGCTTTCTTT
CDR3: CASRVNTEAFF

V: TRBV11-3
size: NA
J: TRBJ2-1
D: NA
DNA: TGTGCCAGCAGCAATGAGGACGGCTCCTACAATGAGCAGTTCTTC
CDR3: CASSNEDGSYNEQFF

V: TRBV15
size: NA
J: TRBJ1-1
D: NA
DNA: TGTGCCACCAGCAGAGATTTTGAGGGTCCCAGGGAAGCTTTCTTT
CDR3: CATSRDFEGPREAFF

V: TRBV6-5
size: NA
J: TRBJ1-4
D: NA
DNA: TGTGCCAGCAGTTACTTGCGGGGGGGTGAAAAACTGTTTTTT
CDR3: CASSYLRGGEKLFF

V: TRBV10-3
size: NA
J: TRBJ1-1
D: NA
DNA: TGTGCCATCAGTGAGGCAGCGAACACTGAAGCTTTCTTT
CDR3: CAISEAANTEAFF

V: TRBV5-1
size: NA
J: TRBJ1-4
D: NA
DNA: TGCGCCAGCAGCGAGGACAGTTCACCTAATGAAAAACTGTTTTTT
CDR3: CASSEDSSPNEKLFF

V: TRBV25-1
size: NA
J: TRBJ2-2
D: NA
DNA: TGTGCCAGCAGTGAACTAGCGAACACCGGGGAGCTGTTTTTT
CDR3: CASSELANTGELFF

V: TRBV6-5
size: NA
J: TRBJ1-5
D: NA
DNA: TGTGCCAGCAGAGACCCTGGGCCCCAGCATTTT
CDR3: CASRDPGPQHF

V: TRBV5-1
size: NA
J: TRBJ1-5
D: TRBD1
DNA: TGCGCCAGCAGCGCGGGGACAGCCAATCAGCCCCAGCATTTT
CDR3: CASSAGTANQPQHF